This TCR beta chain is drawn from a study of CD8+ T cells in alopecia areata. Sequencing used cDNA as its template, made by extracting RNA and reverse transcribing it. Generated by immunoSEQ multiplex PCR, the TCRdb table keeps only in-frame clones and is missing some. The data show 190,000 or so clones, 58% seen once. Noted treatment: oral pan-JAK inhibitor, 5-10 mg twice daily. CDR3 length equals 14 residues. The germline V gene encodes CDR1 MNHEY and CDR2 SVGAGI. The receptor was derived from a human donor with alopecia areata. The sample was CD4+ T cells sorted from blood, taken at week 24, from a patient treated with tofacitinib. The rearrangement links TRBV6-5 to TRBJ1-5; the D gene is possibly TRBD1 (5 bases). Here the CDR3 DNA reads TGTGCTTCTTCTCGAGGGGCTTTCAATCAGCCCCAGCATTTT. Translating gives CASSRGAFNQPQHF.